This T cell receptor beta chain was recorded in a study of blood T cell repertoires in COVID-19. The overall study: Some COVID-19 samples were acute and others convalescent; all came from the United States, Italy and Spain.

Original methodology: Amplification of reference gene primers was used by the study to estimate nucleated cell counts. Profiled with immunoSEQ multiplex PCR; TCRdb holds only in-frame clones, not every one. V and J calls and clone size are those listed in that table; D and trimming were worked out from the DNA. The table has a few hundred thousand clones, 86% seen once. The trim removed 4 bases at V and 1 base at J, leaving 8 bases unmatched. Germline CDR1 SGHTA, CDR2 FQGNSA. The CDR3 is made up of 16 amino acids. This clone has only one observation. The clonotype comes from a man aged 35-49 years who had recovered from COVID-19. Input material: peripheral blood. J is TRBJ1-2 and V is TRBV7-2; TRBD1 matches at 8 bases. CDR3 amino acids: CASSSGRTGFNYGYTF. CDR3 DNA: TGTGCCAGCAGCTCCGGTCGGACAGGGTTTAACTATGGCTACACCTTC.